This T cell receptor beta chain comes out of a study of PD-L1 blockade in urothelial cancer. Study in general: As for prior chemotherapy regimens, patients had received 0 to 3. Timepoints chosen for blood analysis were 3 weeks (second dose) and 6 weeks after treatment start.

Study results and limitations: Durable-benefit cases showed more tumor-associated blood clone expansion at 3 weeks.

Clones were sequenced by immunoSEQ multiplex PCR, and TCRdb holds only the in-frame ones, with some missing. This sample has 50,000 to 55,000 clones, with 84% found just once. The CDR3 consists of 14 residues. Germline V lookup: CDR1 MNHEY, CDR2 SMNVEV (reference sequence). The germline V and J ends were trimmed by 6 bases and 4 bases, with 15 bases remaining between them. The time point denotes: pretreatment peripheral blood. With respect to this clone: Antigen: not known.

V gene TRBV27 combines with J gene TRBJ1-2; D is perhaps TRBD1 (6 bases). The source is a man aged 50-59 years with urothelial cancer. The source material was PBMCs, sampled around atezolizumab (anti-PD-L1) treatment. The CDR3 reads CASRVQGGAYGYTF. CDR3 DNA sequence: TGTGCCAGCAGAGTACAGGGTGGGGCCTATGGCTACACCTTC.